The T cell receptor (beta chain) under discussion was sequenced for a study of cytomegalovirus exposure and HLA in healthy donors. Study findings and constraints: Within an earlier analysis, most TCR beta V segments proved productive either about 87% or about 30% of the time.

Remarks on this clone: The target antigen is unknown.

60 Vbeta and 13 Jbeta primers were used in PCR. TCRdb keeps only in-frame clones here, not all; method: immunoSEQ multiplex PCR. This sample has approximately 150,000 clones, with roughly 80% found just once. This TCR was sampled from a man aged 18 to 29 in good health and CMV-seropositive. Sequenced input: PBMCs.

The CDR3 DNA sequence: TGTGCCAGCAGTGAAGCGGACAGGGTCCAGACCCAGTACTTC. Protein product: CASSEADRVQTQYF. V and J are TRBV2 and TRBJ2-5; 8 bases align to TRBD1. V dropped 0 bases and J dropped 6; count of bases not matched to a gene: 3. The germline V gene has CDR1 SNHLY and CDR2 FYNNEI. CDR3 length: 14 residues.